This T cell receptor (beta chain) derives from a study of early T cells in non-severe SARS-CoV-2 infection. A single record per CDR3 protein comes from TCRdb applying MiXCR to the 5' RACE reads. This sample has some 61,000 distinct CDR3 sequences, with over 7% found just once. This clonotype was observed at least ten times. Material: whole blood. The receptor's source is an adult who was a healthcare worker with PCR-confirmed SARS-CoV-2 infection or an uninfected control (not recorded which).

The DNA for the CDR3 is TGTGCCAGCAGCCAAGGGACTAGCGGGGGGAACGAGCAGTACTTC. As protein: CASSQGTSGGNEQYF. The chain is built from TRBV7-2 and TRBJ2-7; 15 bases match TRBD2. The CDR3 spans 15 residues. V was clipped by 5 bases and J by 5 bases; unmatched bases: 4. Germline CDR1 reads SGHTA; CDR2 reads FQGNSA.